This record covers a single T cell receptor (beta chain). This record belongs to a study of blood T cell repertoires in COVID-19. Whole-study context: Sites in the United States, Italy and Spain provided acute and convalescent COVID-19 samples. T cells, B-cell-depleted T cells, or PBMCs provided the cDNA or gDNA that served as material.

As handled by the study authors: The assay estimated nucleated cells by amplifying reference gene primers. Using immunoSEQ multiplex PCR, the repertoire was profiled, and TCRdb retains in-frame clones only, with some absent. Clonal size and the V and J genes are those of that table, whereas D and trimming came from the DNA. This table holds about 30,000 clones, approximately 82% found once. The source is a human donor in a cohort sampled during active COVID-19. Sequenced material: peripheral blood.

The CDR3 nucleotides read TGTGCCAGCAGCTCTATGACAGGGTTGGACTATGGCTACACCTTC. Protein product: CASSSMTGLDYGYTF. The genes are TRBV5-4 and TRBJ1-2, with 7 bases matching TRBD1. V was clipped by 3 bases and J by 3 bases; unmatched bases: 8. This CDR3 contains 15 residues. From germline, CDR1 is SGHNT and CDR2 YYREEE (reference sequence).